This T cell receptor beta chain was sequenced for a study of CXCR3-negative and CXCR3-positive naive CD8 T cells. For the study at large: The TRB read total, some 150 million, broke down to about 1.5 +/- 0.3 million reads per library.

The method, 5' RACE with UMI labels, was used to prepare the TRB cDNA libraries. For each CDR3 protein, TCRdb gives one entry from its re-call of the 5' RACE reads, without DNA. This sample contains about 26,000 distinct CDR3 sequences. CDR1 is SQVTM, CDR2 ANQGSEA, per germline. This CDR3 region has 13 residues. Turning to this clonotype: Antigen specificity is unknown.

Naive CD8+ T cells showed a CD45RO-CCR7+CD27+CD95- phenotype. Study-level results: Both naive subsets had comparably high diversity; memory CD8+ cells much lower. Naive subsets showed comparable surface CD5, and TCR interaction strength was also inferred from TRB CDR3 physicochemistry.

The receptor comes from a human donor in good health. Some clones in this sample may be carry-over from other donors' samples. Sequenced input: naive CXCR3- CD8+ T cells from blood. Subset in this sample: CD45RO-CCR7+CD27+CD95- naive CD8+ T cells lacking CXCR3 (TNR3-). The genes are TRBV29-1 and TRBJ1-2; TCRdb designates TRBD1, a call that cannot be tested without DNA. The chain's CDR3 is CSVPGQGGYGYTF. Drawing the rest from reference TRBV29-1 and TRBJ1-2, the complete variable domain is SAVISQKPSRDICQRGTSLTIQCQVDSQVTMMFWYRQQPGQSLTLIATANQGSEATYESGFVIDKFPISRPNLTFSTLTVSNMSPEDSSIYLCSVPGQGGYGYTFGSGTRLTVV.